The 25 T cell receptor beta chains presented below share a single source sample, sequenced in a study of neoadjuvant anti-PD-1 for oral cavity cancer. Repertoires were generated with immunoSEQ multiplex PCR, while TCRdb's copy carries only in-frame clones and drops some. The sample carries about 62,000 clones, around 80% recorded once. The source material was PBMCs, sampled before nivolumab (anti-PD-1) treatment. The receptor set was obtained from a person aged 35-79 years with oral cavity squamous cell carcinoma.

J is TRBJ2-3 and V is TRBV11-2; a possible D gene is TRBD2 (6 bases). V lost 2 bases to trimming and J lost 8 bases, with 14 bases between them. Germline CDR1 reads SGHAT; CDR2 reads FQNNGV. The CDR3 totals 14 residues. The chain's CDR3 is CASSLTGAVGTQYF. As DNA, the CDR3 is TGTGCCAGCAGCTTAACGGGAGCTGTCGGTACGCAGTATTTT.

The rearrangement links TRBV5-4 to TRBJ2-4; D might be TRBD1 (6 bases). V dropped 0 bases and J dropped 2 bases, with 12 bases sitting between them. The V gene's germline CDR1 is SGHNT and CDR2 YYREEE (reference sequence). CDR3 length: 16 residues. The CDR3 DNA reads as TGTGCCAGCAGCTTGGCACCAGGGGCACCCAAAAACATTCAGTACTTC. Amino acid sequence: CASSLAPGAPKNIQYF. Using reference TRBV5-4 and TRBJ2-4 for the parts outside the CDR3, the full variable domain is ETGVTQSPTHLIKTRGQQVTLRCSSQSGHNTVSWYQQALGQGPQFIFQYYREEENGRGNFPPRFSGLQFPNYSSELNVNALELDDSALYLCASSLAPGAPKNIQYFGAGTRLSVL.

The rearrangement links TRBV7-2 to TRBJ1-6; TRBD1 might be the D (5 bases). The V gene's germline CDR1 is SGHTA and CDR2 FQGNSA. The CDR3 is 14 amino acids. V lost 1 base and J lost 10, with 11 bases in between. Written as DNA, the CDR3 is TGTGCCAGCAGCTTAGGGGGGGTAGCGTCACCCCTCCACTTT. Translation gives CASSLGGVASPLHF.

The chain joins TRBV7-9 to TRBJ2-7; tentative D call: TRBD2 (6 bases). Germline values: CDR1 SEHNR, CDR2 FQNEAQ (reference sequence). Trimming took off 5 bases at V and 7 bases at J, with 21 bases between the two ends. The CDR3 has 15 amino acids. CDR3 loop: CASSVVDGSTSEQYF. The CDR3 bases are TGTGCCAGCAGCGTAGTGGATGGGTCGACTAGTGAGCAGTACTTC.

This clone was seen more than once but under ten times. The chain joins TRBV28 to TRBJ1-2; a weak D match, TRBD1 (6 bases). Trimming pared 4 bases from V and 2 bases from J, leaving 14 bases between. The germline V gene has CDR1 MDHEN and CDR2 SYDVKM. The CDR3 contains 15 residues. CDR3 protein: CASSWNRERNYGYTF. In nucleotides, the CDR3 is TGTGCCAGCAGTTGGAACAGGGAGAGGAACTATGGCTACACCTTC.

This sequence joins TRBV19 and TRBJ1-3, with TRBD1 identical over 9 bases. The CDR3 consists of 15 residues. Per germline, CDR1 LNHDA and CDR2 SQIVND (reference sequence). The ends lost 5 bases at V and 4 bases at J; junction bases unmatched: 6. CDR3 region: CASSAQGAEGNTIYF. For the CDR3, the DNA is TGTGCCAGTAGTGCACAGGGGGCGGAAGGAAACACCATATATTTT.

In this sample, this clone turned up a few times. The CDR3: CASSYSFVSTYEQYF. The CDR3, as DNA: TGTGCCAGCAGTTACTCATTTGTCAGCACCTACGAGCAGTACTTC. The rearrangement links TRBV6-5 to TRBJ2-7; D gene ambiguous. The CDR3 consists of 15 residues. Per germline, CDR1 MNHEY and CDR2 SVGAGI. V lost 0 bases, J lost 2 bases, and 11 bases lay in between.

The rearrangement joins TRBV9 to TRBJ1-6; weak D call: TRBD1 (6 bases). Looked up from germline, CDR1 is SGDLS and CDR2 is YYNGEE. The V and J ends lost 4 bases and 14 bases respectively, with 19 bases between them. The CDR3 contains 14 residues. CDR3 DNA sequence: TGTGCCAGCAGCCTGTCTGGCGGTCAGGGGACCCTCCACTTT. The encoded protein is CASSLSGGQGTLHF. The full variable domain, with the rest looked up from reference TRBV9 and TRBJ1-6, is DSGVTQTPKHLITATGQRVTLRCSPRSGDLSVYWYQQSLDQGLQFLIQYYNGEERAKGNILERFSAQQFPDLHSELNLSSLELGDSALYFCASSLSGGQGTLHFGNGTRLTVT.

This clone is classed as medium-sized (0.01 to 0.1%). The CDR3 DNA follows: TGTGCCAGCAAACCCCCAGGGGCGAACACTGAAGCTTTCTTT. It yields the protein CASKPPGANTEAFF. This chain uses TRBV27 with TRBJ1-1; D might be TRBD1 (6 bases). Between the trimmed V and J ends, which lost 7 bases and 1 base, there was a span of 13 bases. From germline, CDR1 is MNHEY and CDR2 SMNVEV (reference sequence). The CDR3 has 14 residues.

The CDR3 DNA is TGCGCCAGCAGCTTTCGGGGTACCGGGGAGCTGTTTTTT. Protein: CASSFRGTGELFF. The J gene is TRBJ2-2, the V gene TRBV5-1; possible D gene TRBD2, 5 bases. V lost 2 bases and J lost 5, with 7 bases in between. Germline CDR1 is SGHRS and CDR2 is YFSETQ. CDR3 length: 13 amino acids.

The chain joins TRBV7-2 to TRBJ1-5; no definite D call. The CDR3 covers 13 residues. Between the trimmed V and J ends, which lost 2 bases and 7 bases, there was a span of 9 bases. CDR1 and CDR2 (germline): SGHTA, FQGNSA. Written as DNA, the CDR3 is TGTGCCAGCAGCTTAAATCTCGTCCAGCCCCAGCATTTT. Translating it yields CASSLNLVQPQHF.

This rearrangement joins TRBV6-5 to TRBJ1-2, with D possibly TRBD1 on 6 matching bases. Germline CDR1 is MNHEY and CDR2 is SVGAGI. V was shortened by 6 bases and J by 0 bases, with 14 bases between the two germline ends. This CDR3 is built from 15 residues. This chain's CDR3 is CASRLTGVSNYGYTF. CDR3 in DNA: TGTGCCAGCAGACTGACAGGAGTTTCTAACTATGGCTACACCTTC.

The rearrangement joins TRBV4-1 to TRBJ2-1; D is tentatively TRBD1 or TRBD2 (5 bases each). The V gene lost 1 base and the J gene lost 7 bases, with 23 bases spanning the gap. The germline V gene has CDR1 MGHRA and CDR2 YSYEKL. This CDR3 comprises 18 residues. CDR3 nucleotides: TGCGCCAGCAGCCAAGCACCTACCCGTTCCGGGACCGAGAATGAGCAGTTCTTC. It yields the protein CASSQAPTRSGTENEQFF.

The chain uses TRBV5-1 and TRBJ1-5, with D tentatively TRBD1 (5 bases). Deletions cut 6 bases from V and 7 bases from J, with 20 bases between. This CDR3 region has 15 residues. Germline V lookup: CDR1 SGHRS, CDR2 YFSETQ. CDR3 loop: CASTPGGEVGQPQHF. CDR3 DNA sequence: TGCGCCAGCACCCCCGGGGGAGAGGTAGGACAGCCCCAGCATTTT.

The chain is built from TRBV6-5 and TRBJ2-3; unclear D gene. The germline V gene encodes CDR1 MNHEY and CDR2 SVGAGI. The CDR3 totals 15 residues. Trimming took 2 bases from V and 5 from J, leaving 14 bases between them. This CDR3 is CASSYEPLGLDTQYF. The CDR3 DNA reads as TGTGCCAGCAGTTACGAACCCCTGGGATTAGATACGCAGTATTTT.

This sequence joins TRBV2 and TRBJ1-2, with 9 bases matching TRBD1. The CDR3 is made up of 13 amino acids. V was pared by 5 bases and J by 10 bases, with 8 bases of the junction left unmatched. Germline-derived CDR1 and CDR2 are SNHLY and FYNNEI. The CDR3 DNA reads as TGTGCCAGCAGTCCTACCGGGACAGGGTCCTACACCTTC. Translation: CASSPTGTGSYTF.

The gene calls are TRBV2 and TRBJ2-3, with 10 bases aligning to TRBD1. Germline values: CDR1 SNHLY, CDR2 FYNNEI. There are 15 residues in the CDR3. The ends lost 10 bases at V and 5 bases at J; junction bases unmatched: 12. The chain's CDR3 is CANSRDRGVGDTQYF. In DNA form, the CDR3 reads TGTGCCAACTCCCGGGACAGGGGAGTTGGAGATACGCAGTATTTT.

The rearrangement uses TRBV29-1 and TRBJ1-2; TRBD1 matches 7 bases. J was trimmed by 8 bases and V by 3 bases; bases with no gene match: 6. Germline CDR1 reads SQVTM; CDR2 reads ANQGSEA. The CDR3 sequence is 12 residues long. The CDR3 is CSVDAQGVGYTF. DNA for the CDR3: TGCAGCGTTGACGCGCAGGGGGTGGGCTACACCTTC.

This chain connects TRBV6-5 to TRBJ2-1; a weak D match, TRBD2 (6 bases). Germline V gene data show CDR1 as MNHEY and CDR2 as SVGAGI. CDR3 length equals 14 residues. V gave up 2 bases and J gave up 6 bases, with 11 bases separating them. The CDR3 protein is CASSYARGGNEQFF. The CDR3 coding sequence is TGTGCCAGCAGTTACGCGCGGGGAGGCAATGAGCAGTTCTTC.

To note about this clone: At one end the junction does not follow the germline gene, possibly because of a read error. Other DNA variants within this sample encode the same CDR3. This chain uses TRBV2 with TRBJ1-5, with a tentative D call TRBD1 (5 bases). This CDR3 comprises 15 residues. The germline V gene has CDR1 SNHLY and CDR2 FYNNEI. CDR3 in DNA: TGTGCCAGCAGTGTTCAGGGCCTGGGAGGTCAGCCCCAACATTTT. It specifies CASSVQGLGGQPQHF.

The V and J genes are TRBV30 and TRBJ1-4; D ambiguous. Germline values: CDR1 GTSNPN, CDR2 SVGIG (reference sequence). The CDR3 loop spans 15 amino acids. The V gene lost 2 bases and the J gene lost 0 bases, with 10 bases spanning the gap. CDR3 region: CAWSPTGATNEKLFF. The CDR3 DNA reads TGTGCCTGGAGTCCCACCGGGGCAACTAATGAAAAACTGTTTTTT. Looking up the rest from reference TRBV30 and TRBJ1-4 gives the full variable domain: SQTIHQWPATLVQPVGSPLSLECTVEGTSNPNLYWYRQAAGRGLQLLFYSVGIGQISSEVPQNLSASRPQDRQFILSSKKLLLSDSGFYLCAWSPTGATNEKLFFGSGTQLSVL.

This clone was seen only once. The chain links TRBV4-2 to TRBJ2-1; 7 nucleotides match TRBD2. The V gene's germline CDR1 is LGHNA and CDR2 YNFKEQ. This CDR3 spans 17 amino acids. After removal of 0 bases from V and 0 bases from J, the junction contained 5 bases not matched to a gene. The CDR3 is CASSQDWGGSSYNEQFF. CDR3 in DNA: TGTGCCAGCAGCCAAGATTGGGGCGGGAGCTCCTACAATGAGCAGTTCTTC.

This clone was counted between two and nine times. The V gene is TRBV19, the J gene TRBJ2-7; TRBD2 might be the D (6 bases). CDR3 length: 12 residues. In germline, CDR1 is LNHDA, CDR2 SQIVND (reference sequence). The ends were cut back, 5 bases at V and 3 bases at J, with 8 bases in the middle. CDR3 protein: CASSFGGYEQYF. CDR3 DNA sequence: TGTGCCAGTAGTTTCGGGGGCTACGAGCAGTACTTC. Combining the CDR3 with reference TRBV19 and TRBJ2-7 gives the whole variable domain DGGITQSPKYLFRKEGQNVTLSCEQNLNHDAMYWYRQDPGQGLRLIYYSQIVNDFQKGDIAEGYSVSREKKESFPLTVTSAQKNPTAFYLCASSFGGYEQYFGPGTRLTVT.

The chain joins TRBV5-4 to TRBJ2-1; D may be TRBD1 (6 bases). Trimming took off 0 bases at V and 2 bases at J, with 9 bases between the two ends. The CDR3 consists of 15 residues. CDR1 and CDR2 (germline): SGHNT, YYREEE (reference sequence). CDR3 coding DNA: TGTGCCAGCAGCTTGGGGGGGCAAGCCTACAATGAGCAGTTCTTC. Residues: CASSLGGQAYNEQFF. Together with reference TRBV5-4 and TRBJ2-1, the CDR3 gives the full variable domain: ETGVTQSPTHLIKTRGQQVTLRCSSQSGHNTVSWYQQALGQGPQFIFQYYREEENGRGNFPPRFSGLQFPNYSSELNVNALELDDSALYLCASSLGGQAYNEQFFGPGTRLTVL.

This chain links TRBV5-6 with TRBJ2-7; 8 positions agree with TRBD2. Germline V lookup: CDR1 SGHDT, CDR2 YYEEEE. The CDR3 runs to 15 residues. After removal of 7 bases from V and 4 bases from J, the junction contained 13 bases not matched to a gene. Here the CDR3 DNA reads TGTGCCAGCGCACCCCGCGCCGGGGGGGGGTACGAGCAGTACTTC. Translating gives CASAPRAGGGYEQYF.